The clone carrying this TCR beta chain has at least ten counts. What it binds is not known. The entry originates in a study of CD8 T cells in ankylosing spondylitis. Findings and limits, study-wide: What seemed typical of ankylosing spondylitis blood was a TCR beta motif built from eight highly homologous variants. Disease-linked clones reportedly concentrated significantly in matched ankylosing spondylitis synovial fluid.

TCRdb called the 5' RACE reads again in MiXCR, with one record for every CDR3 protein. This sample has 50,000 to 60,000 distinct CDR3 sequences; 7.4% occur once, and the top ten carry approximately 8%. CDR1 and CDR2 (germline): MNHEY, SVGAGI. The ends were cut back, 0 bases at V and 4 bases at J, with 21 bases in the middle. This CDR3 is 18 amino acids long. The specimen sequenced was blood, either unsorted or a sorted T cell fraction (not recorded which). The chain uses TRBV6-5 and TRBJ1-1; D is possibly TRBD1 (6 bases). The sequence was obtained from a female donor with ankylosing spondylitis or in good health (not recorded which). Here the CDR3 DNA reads TGTGCCAGCAGTTACTCTAGTTTAGTCGGGGGCGCGGGCACTGAAGCTTTCTTT. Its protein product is CASSYSSLVGGAGTEAFF.